The 21 T cell receptor beta chains below come from one sample, sequenced in a study of T cells in Graves' hyperthyroidism and ophthalmopathy. Using RNA transcripts as the source, TCR beta CDR3 regions were amplified. The study used the HTBI primer set for a first-round RT-PCR of the TCR CDR3. TCRdb independently ran MiXCR on the multiplex PCR reads; one entry per CDR3 protein. Of 400,000 or so distinct CDR3 sequences in the sample, 11% to 15% are singletons; the top ten hold 25% to 30%. Sequencing was carried out using blood. The receptors stem from a man in his fifties or sixties with Graves' ophthalmopathy.

This clonotype was counted many times. The genes are TRBV7-3 and TRBJ2-6, with D hard to call. Germline CDR1 reads SGHTA; CDR2 reads FQGTGA. The CDR3 extends over 13 amino acids. V lost 9 bases, J lost 0 bases, and 6 bases lay in between. This CDR3 reads CASSISGANVLTF. In nucleotides, the CDR3 is TGTGCCAGTAGTATCTCTGGGGCCAACGTCCTGACTTTC.

The chain recombines TRBV15 with TRBJ2-7; tentatively, D is TRBD1 (6 bases). Germline values: CDR1 LNHNV, CDR2 YYDKDF (reference sequence). The V end lost 5 bases, the J end lost 7 bases, and 18 bases lay between the germline ends. The CDR3 spans 14 residues. This CDR3 is CATSRTPKDSEQYF. CDR3 DNA sequence: TGTGCCACCAGCCGAACCCCAAAGGACAGTGAGCAGTACTTC.

This clonotype is a singleton in its sample. Possible read error: a much larger clone is one base away. The conserved phenylalanine or tryptophan normally closing the CDR3 is absent here, so this likely arose from a read error. The chain employs TRBV4-1 and TRBJ1-2, with D maybe TRBD1 (5 bases). This CDR3 contains 13 residues. V dropped 3 bases and J dropped 8 bases, with 13 bases sitting between them. CDR1 is MGHRA, CDR2 YSYEKL, per germline. The CDR3 is CASSHIQDDGYTS. The DNA for the CDR3 is TGCGCCAGCAGCCATATACAGGATGACGGCTACACCTCC.

This clonotype appeared many times. The rearrangement links TRBV20-1 to TRBJ2-7, with TRBD2 as a possible D gene (6 bases). CDR1 is DFQATT and CDR2 is SNEGSKA in the germline V gene (reference sequence). The CDR3 contains 12 residues. Deletions cut 6 bases from V and 4 bases from J, with 13 bases between. CDR3 residues: CSASGGRYEQYF. CDR3 DNA sequence: TGCAGTGCCAGTGGAGGGAGGTACGAGCAGTACTTC.

This clonotype was counted at least ten times. The genes are TRBV30 and TRBJ2-1; 14 bases align to TRBD2. The germline V gene encodes CDR1 GTSNPN and CDR2 SVGIG (reference sequence). The CDR3 length is 16 residues. V dropped 4 bases and J dropped 8; count of bases not matched to a gene: 10. CDR3 amino acids: CAWKRRTSGRRDEQFF. The CDR3 bases are TGTGCCTGGAAACGGCGGACTAGCGGGAGGAGAGATGAGCAGTTCTTC.

This clonotype was observed many times. This chain uses TRBV27 with TRBJ1-2; D is unclear. CDR1 and CDR2 (germline): MNHEY, SMNVEV (reference sequence). V lost 3 bases and J 1 base, leaving 9 bases between the germline ends. This CDR3 region has 14 residues. The CDR3 coding sequence is TGTGCCAGCAGTTTTTCAGGCATTAACTATGGCTACACCTTC. Translation gives CASSFSGINYGYTF.

In this sample, this clonotype turned up a few times. J is TRBJ1-1 and V is TRBV9; a weak D match, TRBD1 (6 bases). This CDR3 spans 15 amino acids. Per germline, CDR1 SGDLS and CDR2 YYNGEE. Trimming shortened V by 4 bases and J by 1 base, and 14 bases separated the two germline ends. DNA for the CDR3: TGTGCCAGCAGCCCCAGGACAGCCTCGAACACTGAAGCTTTCTTT. Its translation: CASSPRTASNTEAFF.

Many counts were recorded for this clonotype. The chain recombines TRBV24-1 with TRBJ2-7, with D maybe TRBD1 (6 bases). The CDR3 spans 15 residues. Germline V gives CDR1 KGHDR, CDR2 SFDVKD. With 7 bases removed from V and 0 bases from J, the gap between germline ends came to 15 bases. The CDR3 sequence is CATSALDRSSYEQYF. Here the CDR3 DNA reads TGTGCCACCAGCGCCCTTGACAGGAGCTCCTACGAGCAGTACTTC.

This clonotype appeared many times. This chain joins TRBV7-9 and TRBJ2-1, with D perhaps matching TRBD2 (6 bases). Germline CDR1 reads SEHNR; CDR2 reads FQNEAQ (reference sequence). The CDR3 is made up of 13 amino acids. The V gene lost 6 bases and the J gene lost 8 bases, with 14 bases spanning the gap. In DNA, the CDR3 is TGTGCCAGCAGGGTTGGCGGGAAGGATGAGCAGTTCTTC. It codes for CASRVGGKDEQFF.

This clonotype was seen many times. This chain joins TRBV7-9 and TRBJ1-1; the D gene is possibly TRBD1 (6 bases). This CDR3 has 15 residues. Germline CDR1 reads SEHNR; CDR2 reads FQNEAQ (reference sequence). The V end lost 5 bases, the J end lost 3 bases, and 16 bases lay between the germline ends. The CDR3 DNA sequence: TGTGCCAGCAGCATCCCCTCAAGGGGGGACACTGAAGCTTTCTTT. Encoded protein: CASSIPSRGDTEAFF.

This clonotype has a count of ten or more. The J gene is TRBJ2-1, the V gene TRBV5-1; 9 bases agree with TRBD1. CDR3 size: 15 residues. The trim removed 4 bases at V and 9 bases at J, leaving 11 bases unmatched. Germline CDR1 SGHRS, CDR2 YFSETQ. The CDR3 nucleotides read TGCGCCAGCAGCAATACGGGACAGGGTAGGAGTGAGCAGTTCTTC. Encoded protein: CASSNTGQGRSEQFF.

This clonotype turned up a few times. The rearrangement joins TRBV7-9 to TRBJ2-7; D is perhaps TRBD1 (6 bases). The V gene's germline CDR1 is SEHNR and CDR2 FQNEAQ (reference sequence). The CDR3 runs 13 residues. Trimming left V 6 bases short and J 3 bases short, with 12 bases between. CDR3 DNA sequence: TGTGCCAGCAGTACAGGGATCGGCTACGAGCAGTACTTC. The encoded protein is CASSTGIGYEQYF.

Turning to this clonotype: This may arise from a read error, as a much more abundant clone is one base away. The chain uses TRBV28 and TRBJ1-2, with TRBD1 matching 8 bases. Trimming removed 7 bases from V and 4 bases from J; junction bases left unmatched: 8. The CDR3 loop spans 14 amino acids. CDR1 MDHEN and CDR2 SYDVKM come from the germline V gene. CDR3 sequence reads: CASITVTGGYGYTF. The CDR3 DNA follows: TGTGCCAGCATCACGGTTACAGGGGGCTATGGCTACACCTTC.

This clonotype was seen ten or more times. The gene calls are TRBV12-3 or TRBV12-4 and TRBJ2-1; D might be TRBD1 (6 bases). V lost 7 bases and J 6 bases, leaving 16 bases between the germline ends. There are 14 residues in the CDR3. CDR3 in amino acids: CASNRAEGSNEQFF. The CDR3 coding sequence is TGTGCCAGCAACAGGGCAGAAGGTTCCAATGAGCAGTTCTTC.

This chain joins TRBV27 and TRBJ1-2; 7 nucleotides line up with TRBD1. CDR1 and CDR2 from the germline V gene are MNHEY and SMNVEV (reference sequence). J was trimmed by 4 bases and V by 5 bases; bases with no gene match: 7. The CDR3 has 14 amino acids. This CDR3 is CASSPRQGGYGYTF. DNA of the CDR3: TGTGCCAGCAGTCCGCGACAGGGAGGCTATGGCTACACCTTC.

The V gene is TRBV10-3, the J gene TRBJ2-3; 8 bases are shared with TRBD1. Germline loops: CDR1 ENHRY, CDR2 SYGVKD. Trimming at V came to 5 bases and at J to 1 base, leaving 5 bases not matched to a gene. This CDR3 contains 15 residues. This CDR3 is CAISPGGGGTDTQYF. For the CDR3, the DNA is TGTGCCATCAGTCCAGGGGGCGGTGGCACAGATACGCAGTATTTT.

This clonotype was seen ten or more times. The J gene is TRBJ2-7, the V gene TRBV29-1, with 13 bases identical to TRBD2. The V and J ends lost 5 bases and 7 bases, in that order; junction bases with no gene match: 8. Germline loops: CDR1 SQVTM, CDR2 ANQGSEA. This CDR3 comprises 14 residues. The CDR3 DNA follows: TGCAGCGTTCAAGGACTAGCGGGAGATAAGGAGCAGTACTTC. The encoded protein is CSVQGLAGDKEQYF.

In its sample, this clonotype was seen a few times. The V gene is TRBV9, the J gene TRBJ2-1; D possibly corresponds to TRBD1 (7 bases). The ends were cut back, 0 bases at V and 7 bases at J, with 14 bases in the middle. CDR3 length equals 15 residues. Germline assignment: CDR1 SGDLS and CDR2 YYNGEE. CDR3 DNA: TGTGCCAGCAGCGTAGGGGGGGACAGCCGTAATGAGCAGTTCTTC. Translating gives CASSVGGDSRNEQFF.

This clonotype was recorded at least ten times. This chain links TRBV30 with TRBJ1-2, with 7 bases lining up with TRBD1. The CDR3 has 17 residues. V was pared by 2 bases and J by 7 bases, with 19 bases of the junction left unmatched. Germline CDR1 is GTSNPN and CDR2 is SVGIG (reference sequence). The CDR3 bases are TGTGCCTGGAGTTACGACGAATCTCCCGACAGGGCCCGTGGCTACACCTTC. It translates to CAWSYDESPDRARGYTF.

This clonotype occurred many times. The chain is built from TRBV29-1 and TRBJ2-1; a possible D gene is TRBD1 (5 bases). Germline CDR1 reads SQVTM; CDR2 reads ANQGSEA. This CDR3 is built from 12 residues. V was clipped by 4 bases and J by 8 bases, with 12 bases between them. CDR3 residues: CSVARDGDEQFF. CDR3 nucleotides: TGCAGCGTTGCCAGGGATGGCGATGAGCAGTTCTTC.

This clonotype was seen only a few times. A much more abundant neighbour one base away suggests this may be a read error. The chain has TRBV7-8 and TRBJ2-5; D is unresolved. This CDR3 comprises 14 residues. The germline V gene has CDR1 SGHVS and CDR2 FQNEAQ. The CDR3 region has the DNA TGTGCCAGCAGCAACCGACGTTTCCAAGGGACCCAGTACTTC. Translating it yields CASSNRRFQGTQYF.